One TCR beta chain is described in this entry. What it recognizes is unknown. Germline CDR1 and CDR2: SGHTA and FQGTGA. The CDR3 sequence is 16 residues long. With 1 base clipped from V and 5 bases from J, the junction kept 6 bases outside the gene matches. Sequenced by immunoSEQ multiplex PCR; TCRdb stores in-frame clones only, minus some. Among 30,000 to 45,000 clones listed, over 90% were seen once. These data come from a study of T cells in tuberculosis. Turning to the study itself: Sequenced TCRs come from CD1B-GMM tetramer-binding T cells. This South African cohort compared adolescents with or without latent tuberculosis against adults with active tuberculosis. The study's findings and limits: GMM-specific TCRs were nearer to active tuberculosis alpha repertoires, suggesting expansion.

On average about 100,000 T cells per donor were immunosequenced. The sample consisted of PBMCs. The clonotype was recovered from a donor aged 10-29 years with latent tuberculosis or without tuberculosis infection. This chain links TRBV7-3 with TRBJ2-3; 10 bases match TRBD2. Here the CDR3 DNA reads TGTGCCAGCAGCTTAAAGCGGGGGGGCCTGAAAGATACGCAGTATTTT. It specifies CASSLKRGGLKDTQYF.